The rows below give T cell receptor beta chains drawn from one sample of a study of blood T cells in healthy people across ages. MiXCR was run by TCRdb on the 5' RACE reads, yielding one entry per CDR3 protein. The sample lists almost 550,000 distinct CDR3 sequences; less than 25% were seen once. This same sample was also part of a study on T cells of mothers and their children.

Material for sequencing was blood. The receptors come from a boy aged 5-17 years in good health. CDR3s include the opening cysteine and the closing phenylalanine or tryptophan. Each record gives: V gene, clone size, D gene, J gene, CDR3 DNA, CDR3 protein. The D gene is left open where the match is weak. Size values are once, few and many counts, or a class for expanded clones, and some rows have none.

V: TRBV7-2
size: -
D: TRBD2
J: TRBJ2-1
DNA: TGTGCCAGCAGGTCTAGCGGGGCCTTGCCTTACAATGAGCAGTTCTTC
CDR3: CASRSSGALPYNEQFF

V: TRBV7-2
size: -
D: TRBD1
J: TRBJ1-1
DNA: TGTGCCAGCAGATCCGGGACAGGGGTGGAAGCTTTCTTT
CDR3: CASRSGTGVEAFF

V: TRBV7-2
size: -
D: TRBD1
J: TRBJ2-7
DNA: TGTGCCAGCAGCGCCACCGGGACAGGGGATACCTACGAGCAGTACTTC
CDR3: CASSATGTGDTYEQYF

V: TRBV3-1
size: few
D: -
J: TRBJ2-3
DNA: TGTGCCAGCAGCCAAATAATAGGGAGTGCAGATACGCAGTATTTT
CDR3: CASSQIIGSADTQYF

V: TRBV9
size: -
D: TRBD1
J: TRBJ2-7
DNA: TGTGCCAGCAGCGCGGGACAGGGGATCTACGAGCAGTACTTC
CDR3: CASSAGQGIYEQYF

V: TRBV29-1
size: few
D: -
J: TRBJ1-2
DNA: TGCAGCGTTGAAAGGGGCAGGGGAAATGGCTACACCTTC
CDR3: CSVERGRGNGYTF

V: TRBV6-6
size: -
D: -
J: TRBJ1-2
DNA: TGTGCCAGCAGCTCCTCTCAAGGCAGGGGCGACATCTATGGCCACACCTTC
CDR3: CASSSSQGRGDIYGHTF

V: TRBV15
size: few
D: -
J: TRBJ2-7
DNA: TGTGCCACCAGCAGAGATCGTTGGTACGAGCAGTACTTC
CDR3: CATSRDRWYEQYF

V: TRBV27
size: -
D: -
J: TRBJ2-2
DNA: TGTGCCAGCAGTTTTGGGGGGGCAACCGGGGAGCTGTTTTTT
CDR3: CASSFGGATGELFF

V: TRBV5-1
size: -
D: -
J: TRBJ2-1
DNA: TGCGCCAGCAGCGCCGACACTTACAATGAGCAGTTCTTC
CDR3: CASSADTYNEQFF

V: TRBV24-1
size: -
D: -
J: TRBJ2-5
DNA: TGTGCCACCAGTGATCTCGCCGGGGCCCAGTACTTC
CDR3: CATSDLAGAQYF

V: TRBV2
size: -
D: TRBD1
J: TRBJ2-3
DNA: TGTGCCAGCAGTGAAGCGAACAGGGGTGTGCCAGATACGCAGTATTTT
CDR3: CASSEANRGVPDTQYF

V: TRBV9
size: few
D: -
J: TRBJ2-4
DNA: TGTGCCAGCAGCGTAGTGGGGGGGCCTACTCAAGAAAACATTCAGTACTTC
CDR3: CASSVVGGPTQENIQYF

V: TRBV4-3
size: -
D: -
J: TRBJ2-1
DNA: TGCGCCAGCAGCCAAGATCGGGCAGGGCTCAATGAGCAGTTCTTC
CDR3: CASSQDRAGLNEQFF

V: TRBV13
size: -
D: TRBD2
J: TRBJ2-7
DNA: TGTGCCAGCAGCGGCGGGAGAAGCTACGAGCAGTACTTC
CDR3: CASSGGRSYEQYF

V: TRBV19
size: -
D: -
J: TRBJ1-2
DNA: TGTGCCAGTAGTAACTATGCCTACACCTTC
CDR3: CASSNYAYTF

V: TRBV19
size: few
D: -
J: TRBJ1-1
DNA: TGTGCCAGTAGTACGGGGGGTGATACTGAAGCTTTCTTT
CDR3: CASSTGGDTEAFF

V: TRBV20-1
size: few
D: TRBD2
J: TRBJ2-1
DNA: TGCAGTGCTAAGAACGAGCGGGAGATCTACAATGAGCAGTTCTTC
CDR3: CSAKNEREIYNEQFF

V: TRBV14
size: few
D: TRBD2
J: TRBJ2-7
DNA: TGTGCCAGCAGCCAATACCTCCAGCGGGGGGGTGTCTACGAGCAGTACTTC
CDR3: CASSQYLQRGGVYEQYF

V: TRBV12-3/TRBV12-4
size: -
D: TRBD1
J: TRBJ1-4
DNA: TGTGCCAGCAACGGGTGGGCAGGGGGCACTGAAAAACTGTTTTTT
CDR3: CASNGWAGGTEKLFF

V: TRBV6-5
size: -
D: -
J: TRBJ1-2
DNA: TGTGCCAGCAGCCCCCTCGGGGCGAATGGCTACACCTTC
CDR3: CASSPLGANGYTF

V: TRBV5-1
size: few
D: -
J: TRBJ1-4
DNA: TGCGCCAGCAGCCCAGCCGCAACTAATGAAAAACTGTTTTTT
CDR3: CASSPAATNEKLFF

V: TRBV12-3/TRBV12-4
size: -
D: -
J: TRBJ2-3
DNA: TGTGCCAGCAGTCAGGGAAGCCCAGATACGCAGTATTTT
CDR3: CASSQGSPDTQYF

V: TRBV12-3/TRBV12-4
size: few
D: TRBD2
J: TRBJ2-1
DNA: TGTGCCAGCAGTTCGGGGGGGGCCAGGAATGAGCAGTTCTTC
CDR3: CASSSGGARNEQFF

V: TRBV5-1
size: -
D: -
J: TRBJ1-6
DNA: TGCGCCAGCAGCTCAAGCCCGACCAATTCACCCCTCCACTTT
CDR3: CASSSSPTNSPLHF